In this sample, the clone carrying this T cell receptor beta chain turned up a few times. This entry is derived from a study of T cells in Graves' hyperthyroidism and ophthalmopathy. Regions amplified from RNA transcripts were the TCR beta CDR3 regions. The TCR CDR3 first-round RT-PCR relied on the HTBI primer set. TCRdb reanalysed the multiplex PCR reads using MiXCR and keeps one entry per CDR3 protein. This table holds some 370,000 distinct CDR3 sequences, about 14% found once. Trimming cost V 5 bases and J 5 bases; bases outside gene matches: 9. Germline values: CDR1 SGHVS, CDR2 FQNEAQ. The CDR3 has 14 residues.

Material for sequencing was blood. The chain has TRBV7-8 and TRBJ2-7; the match to TRBD1 covers 7 bases. This TCR came from a man aged 45-65 years with Graves' ophthalmopathy. The CDR3 sequence is CASSPRGLINEQYF. The CDR3 DNA reads as TGTGCCAGCAGCCCGAGGGGGCTTATTAACGAGCAGTACTTC.